This T cell receptor (beta chain) was recorded in a study of T cell repertoires in cytomegalovirus infection. Study summary: Public TCR beta signature analysis indicated the presence of both CMV infection and matching HLA type. Regarding the study as a whole: Dominating the ex vivo response were HLA-C-restricted CMV-specific TCR beta clonotypes. Cumulative public TCR beta family frequency identified carriers of CMV plus the relevant HLA.

After removal of 3 bases from V and 5 bases from J, the junction contained 4 bases not matched to a gene. This CDR3 is 15 amino acids long. Germline lookup yields CDR1 SGHVS and CDR2 FQNEAQ. This clonotype was counted ten times or more. What it recognizes is unknown. TCRdb used MiXCR to reprocess the reads, holding one entry per CDR3 protein. The repertoire holds over 250,000 distinct CDR3 sequences, under 30% seen once, with roughly 14% in the top ten. The source of this sequence is a human donor in good health (CMV status not recorded). Some clones in this sample may be carry-over from other donors' samples. Input material: PBMCs. The V gene is TRBV7-8, the J gene TRBJ2-5; 12 bases agree with TRBD2. The CDR3 loop is CASSFFGLAGETQYF. The CDR3 DNA reads as TGTGCCAGCAGCTTTTTTGGACTAGCGGGGGAGACCCAGTACTTC.